The following is a T cell receptor beta chain sequence with its context. The repertoire was sequenced with immunoSEQ multiplex PCR; TCRdb's copy has only in-frame clones and lacks some. The sample lists about 130,000 clones; around 86% were seen once. Adults between roughly 18 and 95 years of age took part from under 30 US areas. In germline, CDR1 is MNHNY, CDR2 SVGAGI (reference sequence). V lost 5 bases to trimming and J lost 2 bases, with 15 bases between them. CDR3 length equals 15 residues. This sample stems from a study of blood T cell repertoires in COVID-19. The clonotype originates from a man aged 50-60 years who had recovered from COVID-19. The sequencing sample was made of PBMCs or T cells enriched from blood (not recorded which). J is TRBJ1-2 and V is TRBV6-6; D call uncertain. The CDR3 bases are TGTGCCAGCAGTACGACCACAGCCGGCAACTATGGCTACACCTTC. Its translation is CASSTTTAGNYGYTF.